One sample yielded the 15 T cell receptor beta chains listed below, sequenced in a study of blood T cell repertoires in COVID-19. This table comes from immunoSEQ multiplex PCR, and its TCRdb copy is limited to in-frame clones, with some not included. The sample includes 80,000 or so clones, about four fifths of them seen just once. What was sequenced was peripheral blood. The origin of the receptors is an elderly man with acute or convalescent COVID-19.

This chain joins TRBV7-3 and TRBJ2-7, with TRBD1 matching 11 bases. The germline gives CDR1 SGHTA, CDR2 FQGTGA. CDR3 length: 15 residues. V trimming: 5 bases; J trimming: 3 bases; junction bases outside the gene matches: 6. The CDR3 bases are TGTGCCAGCAGCATGGGACAGGGGGGGCTCTACGAGCAGTACTTC. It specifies CASSMGQGGLYEQYF.

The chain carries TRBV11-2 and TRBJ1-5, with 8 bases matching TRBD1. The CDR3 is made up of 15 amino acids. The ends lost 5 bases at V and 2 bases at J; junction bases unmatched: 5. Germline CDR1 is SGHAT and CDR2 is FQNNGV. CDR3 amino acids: CASSGNRGGNQPQHF. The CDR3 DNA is TGTGCCAGCAGCGGCAACAGGGGGGGCAATCAGCCCCAGCATTTT.

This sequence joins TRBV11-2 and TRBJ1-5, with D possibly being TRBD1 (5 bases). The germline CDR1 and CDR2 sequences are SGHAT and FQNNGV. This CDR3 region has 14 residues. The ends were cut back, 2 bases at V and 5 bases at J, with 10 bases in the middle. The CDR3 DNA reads TGTGCCAGCAGCTTAAGGGGCAGCGATCAGCCCCAGCATTTT. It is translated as CASSLRGSDQPQHF.

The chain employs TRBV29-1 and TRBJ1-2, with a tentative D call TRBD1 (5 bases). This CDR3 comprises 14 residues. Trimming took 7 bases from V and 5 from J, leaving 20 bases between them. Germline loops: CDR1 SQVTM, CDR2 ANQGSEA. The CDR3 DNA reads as TGCAGCGCCCAGTTCCCGGGGGGTCGGTATGGCTACACCTTC. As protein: CSAQFPGGRYGYTF.

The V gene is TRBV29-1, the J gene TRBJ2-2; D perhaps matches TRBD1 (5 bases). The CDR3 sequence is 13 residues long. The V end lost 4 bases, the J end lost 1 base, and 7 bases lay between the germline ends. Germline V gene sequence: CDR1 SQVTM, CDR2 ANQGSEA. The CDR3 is CSVGRGNTGELFF. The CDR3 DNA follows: TGCAGCGTTGGAAGGGGGAACACCGGGGAGCTGTTTTTT.

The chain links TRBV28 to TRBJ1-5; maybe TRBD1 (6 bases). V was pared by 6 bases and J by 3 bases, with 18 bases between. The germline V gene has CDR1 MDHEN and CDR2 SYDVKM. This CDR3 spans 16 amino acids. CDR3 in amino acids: CASSTGSFAFNQPQHF. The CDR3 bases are TGTGCCAGCAGCACAGGGTCATTTGCGTTCAATCAGCCCCAGCATTTT.

This CDR3 reads CASSLSGGTVFYGYTF. The CDR3 DNA reads TGTGCCAGCAGTTTATCGGGTGGGACAGTATTCTATGGCTACACCTTC. The V gene is TRBV27, the J gene TRBJ1-2; the match to TRBD1 covers 7 bases. Germline CDR1 and CDR2: MNHEY and SMNVEV (reference sequence). This CDR3 is 16 amino acids long. The V segment lost 0 bases and the J segment 4 bases; nucleotides outside the gene matches: 8.

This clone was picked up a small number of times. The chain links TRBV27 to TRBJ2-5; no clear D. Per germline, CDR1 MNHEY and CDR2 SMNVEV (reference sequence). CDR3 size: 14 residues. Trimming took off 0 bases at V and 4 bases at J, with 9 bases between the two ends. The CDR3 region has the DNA TGTGCCAGCAGTTTATCCCGGAGTCCAGAGACCCAGTACTTC. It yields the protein CASSLSRSPETQYF.

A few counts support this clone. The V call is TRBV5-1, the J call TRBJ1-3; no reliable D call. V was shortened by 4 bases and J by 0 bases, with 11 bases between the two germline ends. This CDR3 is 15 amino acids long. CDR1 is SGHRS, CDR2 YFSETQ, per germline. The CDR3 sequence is CASSVGGNSGNTIYF. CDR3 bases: TGCGCCAGCAGCGTCGGCGGGAACTCTGGAAACACCATATATTTT.

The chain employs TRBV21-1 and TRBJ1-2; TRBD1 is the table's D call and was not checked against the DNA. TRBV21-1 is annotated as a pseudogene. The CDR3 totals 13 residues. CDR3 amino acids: CASSKDKNYGYTF. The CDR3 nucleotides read TGTGCCAGCAGCAAGGACAAAAACTATGGCTACACCTTC.

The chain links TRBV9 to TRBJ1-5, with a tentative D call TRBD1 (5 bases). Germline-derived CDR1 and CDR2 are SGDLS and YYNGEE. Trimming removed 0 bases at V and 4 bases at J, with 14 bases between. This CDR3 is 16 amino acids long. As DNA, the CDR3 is TGTGCCAGCAGCGTAGTGTGGGACTGCTTAAATCAGCCCCAGCATTTT. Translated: CASSVVWDCLNQPQHF. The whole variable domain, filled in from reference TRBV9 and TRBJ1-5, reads DSGVTQTPKHLITATGQRVTLRCSPRSGDLSVYWYQQSLDQGLQFLIQYYNGEERAKGNILERFSAQQFPDLHSELNLSSLELGDSALYFCASSVVWDCLNQPQHFGDGTRLSIL.

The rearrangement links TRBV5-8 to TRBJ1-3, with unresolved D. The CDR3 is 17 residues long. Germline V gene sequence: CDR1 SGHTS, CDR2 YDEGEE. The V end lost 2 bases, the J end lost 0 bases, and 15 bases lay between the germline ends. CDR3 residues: CASSFGGASYSGNTIYF. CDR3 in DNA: TGTGCCAGCAGCTTTGGAGGAGCTTCTTACTCTGGAAACACCATATATTTT.

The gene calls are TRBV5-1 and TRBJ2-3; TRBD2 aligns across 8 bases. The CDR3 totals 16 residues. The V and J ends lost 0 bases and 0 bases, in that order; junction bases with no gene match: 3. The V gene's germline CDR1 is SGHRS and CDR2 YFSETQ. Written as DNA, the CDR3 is TGCGCCAGCAGCTTGGATAGCGGGACAAGCACAGATACGCAGTATTTT. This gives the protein CASSLDSGTSTDTQYF.

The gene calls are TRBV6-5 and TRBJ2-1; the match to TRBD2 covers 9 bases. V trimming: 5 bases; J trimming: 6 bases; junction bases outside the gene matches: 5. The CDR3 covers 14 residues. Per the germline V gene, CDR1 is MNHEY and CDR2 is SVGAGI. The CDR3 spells CASSQGLAANEQFF. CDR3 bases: TGTGCCAGCAGTCAGGGACTAGCAGCCAATGAGCAGTTCTTC.

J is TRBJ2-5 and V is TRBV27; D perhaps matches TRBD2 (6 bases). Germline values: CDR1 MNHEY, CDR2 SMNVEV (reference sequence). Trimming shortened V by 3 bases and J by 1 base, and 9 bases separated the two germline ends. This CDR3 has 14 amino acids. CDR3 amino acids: CASSFSGLQETQYF. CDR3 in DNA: TGTGCCAGCAGTTTCAGCGGGCTCCAAGAGACCCAGTACTTC.